What follows are 24 T cell receptor beta chains derived from one specimen sequenced in a study of regulatory T cells in long-lasting Graves disease. Investigators prepared the TCR beta libraries by applying iRepertoire HTBI primers and Arm-PCR of CDR3 regions. TCRdb reprocessed the multiplex PCR reads with MiXCR, giving one entry per CDR3 protein. In the table there are almost 350,000 distinct CDR3 sequences, 15% to 20% of which are singletons. Time point reported: persistent/refractory GD, antithyroid drugs over 5 years with positive TRAb. Extracted PBMC RNA gave rise to the TCR library. The source was peripheral blood mononuclear cells (PBMCs), collected when the disease was refractory, from a patient treated with antithyroid drugs. These receptors came from a female donor with Graves disease.

A single count supports this clonotype. The genes are TRBV20-1 and TRBJ2-7; the D gene could be TRBD1 or TRBD2 (6 bases each). Per germline, CDR1 DFQATT and CDR2 SNEGSKA (reference sequence). The CDR3 sequence is 13 residues long. Trimming stripped 6 bases from V and 4 bases from J, with 16 bases between. CDR3 residues: CSAWGGTRYEQYF. CDR3 DNA sequence: TGCAGTGCCTGGGGCGGGACACGATACGAGCAGTACTTC.

This clonotype was seen at least ten times. The V call is TRBV24-1, the J call TRBJ1-1; D remains ambiguous. Germline V lookup: CDR1 KGHDR, CDR2 SFDVKD. V was shortened by 1 base and J by 7 bases, with 3 bases between the two germline ends. The CDR3 extends over 11 amino acids. CDR3: CATSDLGEAFF. Here the CDR3 DNA reads TGTGCCACCAGTGATTTAGGTGAAGCTTTCTTT.

The CDR3 spells CASSQVAQTQYF. The DNA of the CDR3 is TGTGCCAGCAGCCAAGTGGCACAGACCCAGTACTTC. The chain has TRBV3-1 and TRBJ2-5; D remains unclear. The V end was cut by 1 base, the J end by 6 bases, with 6 bases between. Germline-derived CDR1 and CDR2 are LGHDT and YNNKEL (reference sequence). The CDR3 loop spans 12 amino acids.

This clonotype was seen at least ten times. This rearrangement joins TRBV2 to TRBJ2-7; no firm D call. Trimming shortened V by 5 bases and J by 2 bases, and 10 bases separated the two germline ends. The CDR3 runs 13 residues. CDR1 and CDR2 from the germline V gene are SNHLY and FYNNEI. In DNA form, the CDR3 reads TGTGCCAGCAGTCGAATCCACCCCTACGAGCAGTACTTC. This codes for CASSRIHPYEQYF.

The chain recombines TRBV30 with TRBJ1-1; a weak D match, TRBD1 (5 bases). This CDR3 contains 16 residues. Germline V gives CDR1 GTSNPN, CDR2 SVGIG (reference sequence). V lost 7 bases and J lost 1, with 22 bases in between. The chain's CDR3 is CASYHPWGSRNTEAFF. The CDR3 DNA reads TGTGCCTCCTACCATCCCTGGGGCAGCAGGAACACTGAAGCTTTCTTT.

The chain carries TRBV18 and TRBJ2-7; D assignment may be TRBD1 or TRBD2 (5 bases each). Germline CDR1 KGHSH, CDR2 LQKENI. The CDR3 consists of 13 residues. Trimming removed 6 bases from V and 7 bases from J, with 16 bases in between. This CDR3 reads CASSGGLNWEQYF. For the CDR3, the DNA is TGTGCCAGCTCTGGGGGTCTCAACTGGGAGCAGTACTTC.

CDR3 DNA: TGCAGTGCTAGAGATTTCAATTATAGGGGCACAGATACGCAGTATTTT. It yields the protein CSARDFNYRGTDTQYF. The V and J genes are TRBV20-1 and TRBJ2-3; D ambiguous. Germline CDR1 reads DFQATT; CDR2 reads SNEGSKA (reference sequence). Trimming took 0 bases from V and 1 from J, leaving 14 bases between them. CDR3 length: 16 residues.

In this sample, this clonotype turned up a few times. This chain uses TRBV20-1 with TRBJ1-2, with a weak D call TRBD1 (6 bases). The CDR3 is made up of 16 amino acids. Germline V lookup: CDR1 DFQATT, CDR2 SNEGSKA (reference sequence). Trimming removed 3 bases from V and 0 bases from J, with 17 bases in between. CDR3 region: CSASQIQGRANYGYTF. The CDR3 nucleotides read TGCAGTGCTAGCCAAATCCAGGGGAGAGCTAACTATGGCTACACCTTC.

This clonotype has at least ten counts. This chain uses TRBV28 with TRBJ1-1; possibly TRBD1 for D (6 bases). The germline V and J ends were trimmed by 7 bases and 5 bases, with 14 bases remaining between them. Germline V gives CDR1 MDHEN, CDR2 SYDVKM. The CDR3 spans 13 residues. The CDR3 DNA follows: TGTGCCAGCACCGTTACAGGGAGGACTGAAGCTTTCTTT. Protein product: CASTVTGRTEAFF. The whole variable domain, remainder taken from reference TRBV28 and TRBJ1-1, is DVKVTQSSRYLVKRTGEKVFLECVQDMDHENMFWYRQDPGLGLRLIYFSYDVKMKEKGDIPEGYSVSREKKERFSLILESASTNQTSMYLCASTVTGRTEAFFGQGTRLTVV.

The table lists this clonotype with many counts. The J gene is TRBJ1-5, the V gene TRBV19; 7 bases are a match to TRBD1. The junction had 8 bases not matched to a gene; V was cut back by 8 bases and J by 4 bases. This CDR3 spans 14 amino acids. Germline lookup yields CDR1 LNHDA and CDR2 SQIVND (reference sequence). CDR3 loop: CASRSTGNNQPQHF. CDR3 sequence (DNA): TGTGCCAGTCGATCGACAGGGAATAATCAGCCCCAGCATTTT.

The table lists this clonotype with a few counts. This chain links TRBV4-2 with TRBJ1-2; possible D gene TRBD1, 6 bases. V was pared by 0 bases and J by 8 bases, with 13 bases between. CDR1 and CDR2 (germline): LGHNA, YNFKEQ. The CDR3 runs 14 residues. The CDR3 sequence is CASSQERGPVGYTF. The CDR3 bases are TGTGCCAGCAGCCAAGAGCGGGGGCCGGTCGGCTACACCTTC.

This clonotype showed up many times. CDR3 in DNA: TGTGCCAGCATTAAAATGGGCACAGGCTACTACGAGCAGTACTTC. It specifies CASIKMGTGYYEQYF. The chain carries TRBV6-1 and TRBJ2-7; TRBD1 might be the D (5 bases). The CDR3 loop spans 15 amino acids. Trimming shortened V by 7 bases and J by 3 bases, and 19 bases separated the two germline ends. Germline V CDR1 and CDR2: MNHNS, SASEGT.

This clonotype was observed at least ten times. The chain uses TRBV7-9 and TRBJ1-1; no clear D gene. The CDR3 is made up of 14 amino acids. Germline loops: CDR1 SEHNR, CDR2 FQNEAQ (reference sequence). V was shortened by 4 bases and J by 4 bases, with 13 bases between the two germline ends. CDR3 nucleotides: TGTGCCAGCAGCTACTCAGGATCTCGCACTGAAGCTTTCTTT. Encoded protein: CASSYSGSRTEAFF.

This clonotype showed up just a few times. This rearrangement joins TRBV4-2 to TRBJ1-1, with TRBD1 matching 7 bases. Per germline, CDR1 LGHNA and CDR2 YNFKEQ. The CDR3 sequence is 13 residues long. V dropped 7 bases and J dropped 4; count of bases not matched to a gene: 6. The CDR3 nucleotides are TGTGCCAGCACAACTGACAGGGCCACTGAAGCTTTCTTT. It encodes CASTTDRATEAFF.

Notes on this clonotype: With a much larger clone just one base away, this may be a read error. The chain recombines TRBV6-1 with TRBJ1-1; the match to TRBD1 covers 7 bases. J gave up 3 bases and V 2 bases, and 21 bases lay outside the gene matches. Germline CDR1 MNHNS, CDR2 SASEGT. This CDR3 has 20 residues. CDR3 sequence: CASSEPGQIKYRTQDTEAFF. DNA of the CDR3: TGTGCCAGCAGTGAACCGGGACAGATAAAATACAGAACTCAGGACACTGAAGCTTTCTTT.

This clonotype was detected many times. This rearrangement joins TRBV2 to TRBJ2-5; 8 positions agree with TRBD1. This CDR3 is built from 15 residues. CDR1 SNHLY and CDR2 FYNNEI come from the germline V gene. The J segment lost 5 bases and the V segment lost 6 bases, leaving 11 bases of the junction unmatched. The DNA for the CDR3 is TGTGCCAGCAGCAAACAGACAGGGGTGATGGAGACCCAGTACTTC. Protein: CASSKQTGVMETQYF.

This chain uses TRBV7-8 with TRBJ2-1; TRBD2 matches 7 bases. The J segment lost 7 bases and the V segment lost 5 bases, leaving 5 bases of the junction unmatched. The CDR3 loop spans 13 amino acids. Germline V gene lookup returns CDR1 SGHVS and CDR2 FQNEAQ. The DNA for the CDR3 is TGTGCCAGCAGCCGCTCACTAGCGAATGAGCAGTTCTTC. Translation: CASSRSLANEQFF.

This rearrangement joins TRBV9 to TRBJ2-5, with 10 bases fitting TRBD1. J lost 1 base, V lost 3 bases, and 6 bases had no gene match. Germline lookup yields CDR1 SGDLS and CDR2 YYNGEE. The CDR3 loop spans 16 amino acids. In DNA, the CDR3 is TGTGCCAGCAGCGCGGGACAGGGGAAGTTCCAAGAGACCCAGTACTTC. This sequence encodes CASSAGQGKFQETQYF.

This clonotype has only a few counts. The chain has TRBV5-1 and TRBJ1-1; D is perhaps TRBD1 (6 bases). This CDR3 region has 15 residues. V was trimmed by 0 bases and J by 0 bases, leaving 9 bases between them. CDR1 SGHRS and CDR2 YFSETQ come from the germline V gene. This CDR3 reads CASSLGQVMNTEAFF. The CDR3 DNA reads TGCGCCAGCAGCTTGGGACAGGTTATGAACACTGAAGCTTTCTTT.

The V gene is TRBV7-2, the J gene TRBJ2-2, with unresolved D. Germline V gives CDR1 SGHTA, CDR2 FQGNSA. V was clipped by 6 bases and J by 4 bases, with 12 bases between them. The CDR3 extends over 14 amino acids. The chain's CDR3 is CASRKDPLTGELFF. CDR3 sequence (DNA): TGTGCCAGCAGGAAAGACCCCCTCACCGGGGAGCTGTTTTTT.

This clonotype was seen ten or more times. The chain is built from TRBV20-1 and TRBJ1-6; possible D gene TRBD1, 6 bases. There are 14 residues in the CDR3. V gave up 3 bases and J gave up 6 bases, with 12 bases separating them. The germline V gene encodes CDR1 DFQATT and CDR2 SNEGSKA (reference sequence). CDR3 amino acids: CSASGGWGNSPLHF. CDR3 coding DNA: TGCAGTGCTAGTGGGGGCTGGGGTAATTCACCCCTCCACTTT.

This clonotype has only one observation. The CDR3 DNA sequence: TGTGCCAGCAGTCCGACAGGGGTAGGGTACGAGCAGTACTTC. It yields the protein CASSPTGVGYEQYF. This chain connects TRBV13 to TRBJ2-7; 8 bases line up with TRBD1. The CDR3 covers 14 residues. V lost 6 bases, J lost 4 bases, and 8 bases stayed unmatched. Per germline, CDR1 PRHDT and CDR2 FYEKMQ (reference sequence). Filled out from reference TRBV13 and TRBJ2-7, the complete variable domain reads AAGVIQSPRHLIKEKRETATLKCYPIPRHDTVYWYQQGPGQDPQFLISFYEKMQSDKGSIPDRFSAQQFSDYHSELNMSSLELGDSALYFCASSPTGVGYEQYFGPGTRLTVT.

This clonotype was observed at least ten times. The chain is built from TRBV28 and TRBJ1-2; tentative D call: TRBD1 (5 bases). Germline CDR1 reads MDHEN; CDR2 reads SYDVKM. V lost 2 bases and J 13 bases, leaving 23 bases between the germline ends. This CDR3 contains 15 residues. CDR3 coding DNA: TGTGCCAGCAGTTTAATAACTCCTCAAAGAGGGGTTCTCACCTTC. Protein sequence: CASSLITPQRGVLTF.

This clonotype was counted at least ten times. The chain carries TRBV28 and TRBJ1-2, with a possible D match to TRBD1 (6 bases). Trimming shortened V by 4 bases and J by 5 bases, and 14 bases separated the two germline ends. The CDR3 spans 14 residues. Germline CDR1 is MDHEN and CDR2 is SYDVKM. The CDR3 DNA sequence: TGTGCCAGCAGTTCGATGACAGGTTCTTATGGCTACACCTTC. This codes for CASSSMTGSYGYTF.